A selection of T cell receptor beta chains follows, all from one sample in a study of T cell changes during pregnancy in multiple sclerosis. This table comes from immunoSEQ multiplex PCR, and its TCRdb copy is limited to in-frame clones, with some not included. The table records some 28,000 clones, about 92% of them present only once. This specimen consisted of CD4+ T cells from peripheral blood mononuclear cells, obtained in the first trimester of pregnancy. Receptors originate from a female donor with multiple sclerosis, enrolled in a pregnancy study. The CDR3 runs from the conserved cysteine through the conserved F or W. A D gene is named only where the DNA matches it firmly. Size is omitted from some rows. Given values are once, few, many or a class for expanded clones.

d_call: -
v_call: TRBV30
j_call: TRBJ1-5
cdr3_length: 18
clone_size: -
cdr3_aa: CAWSLPPGRGLGNQPQHF
cdr3_nt: TGTGCCTGGAGTCTTCCACCTGGGAGGGGTTTGGGCAATCAGCCCCAGCATTTT

d_call: -
v_call: TRBV7-2
j_call: TRBJ2-1
cdr3_length: 11
clone_size: once
cdr3_aa: CASSRRVEQFF
cdr3_nt: TGTGCCAGCAGCCGTCGAGTAGAGCAGTTCTTC

d_call: TRBD1
v_call: TRBV5-1
j_call: TRBJ2-3
cdr3_length: 16
clone_size: -
cdr3_aa: CASSLGDRGYTDTQYF
cdr3_nt: TGCGCCAGCAGCTTGGGGGACAGGGGGTACACAGATACGCAGTATTTT

d_call: TRBD1
v_call: TRBV18
j_call: TRBJ2-5
cdr3_length: 14
clone_size: -
cdr3_aa: CASSTGQGMETQYF
cdr3_nt: TGTGCCAGCTCAACGGGACAGGGCATGGAGACCCAGTACTTC

d_call: TRBD1
v_call: TRBV10-3
j_call: TRBJ2-2
cdr3_length: 16
clone_size: -
cdr3_aa: CAIRGYRGANTGELFF
cdr3_nt: TGTGCCATCAGGGGATACAGGGGGGCGAACACCGGGGAGCTGTTTTTT

d_call: TRBD1
v_call: TRBV15
j_call: TRBJ2-7
cdr3_length: 16
clone_size: -
cdr3_aa: CATSRPTGTGHYEQYF
cdr3_nt: TGTGCCACCAGCAGGCCCACCGGGACAGGGCACTACGAGCAGTACTTC

d_call: -
v_call: TRBV5-1
j_call: TRBJ2-1
cdr3_length: 16
clone_size: -
cdr3_aa: CASSQRGGRSYNEQFF
cdr3_nt: TGCGCCAGCAGCCAAAGGGGGGGGCGGTCCTACAATGAGCAGTTCTTC

d_call: -
v_call: TRBV7-9
j_call: TRBJ1-3
cdr3_length: 13
clone_size: once
cdr3_aa: CASSLDRGDVIYF
cdr3_nt: TGTGCCAGCAGCTTAGACCGCGGGGACGTTATATATTTT

d_call: -
v_call: TRBV28
j_call: TRBJ1-1
cdr3_length: 15
clone_size: -
cdr3_aa: CASSFAAGPFTEAFF
cdr3_nt: TGTGCCAGCAGTTTCGCGGCAGGGCCCTTCACTGAAGCTTTCTTT

d_call: -
v_call: TRBV5-1
j_call: TRBJ1-2
cdr3_length: 16
clone_size: -
cdr3_aa: CASSLAWPAQGYGYTF
cdr3_nt: TGCGCCAGCAGCTTGGCTTGGCCCGCGCAGGGGTATGGCTACACCTTC

d_call: -
v_call: TRBV20-1
j_call: TRBJ1-2
cdr3_length: 10
clone_size: -
cdr3_aa: CSASAGGYTF
cdr3_nt: TGCAGTGCTAGCGCGGGAGGCTACACCTTC

d_call: TRBD2
v_call: TRBV2
j_call: TRBJ2-7
cdr3_length: 14
clone_size: -
cdr3_aa: CASTAGLGPYEQYF
cdr3_nt: TGTGCCAGCACTGCGGGACTAGGACCCTACGAGCAGTACTTC

d_call: TRBD1
v_call: TRBV4-2
j_call: TRBJ1-1
cdr3_length: 15
clone_size: -
cdr3_aa: CASSQPGTGNTEAFF
cdr3_nt: TGTGCCAGCAGCCAGCCGGGGACAGGGAACACTGAAGCTTTCTTT

d_call: -
v_call: TRBV30
j_call: TRBJ2-7
cdr3_length: 11
clone_size: -
cdr3_aa: CAWSVSYEQYF
cdr3_nt: TGTGCCTGGAGCGTTTCCTACGAGCAGTACTTC

d_call: TRBD1
v_call: TRBV4-1
j_call: TRBJ1-1
cdr3_length: 18
clone_size: -
cdr3_aa: CASSQGGRQGTLNTEAFF
cdr3_nt: TGCGCCAGCAGCCAAGGGGGCCGACAGGGGACCTTGAACACTGAAGCTTTCTTT

d_call: TRBD1
v_call: TRBV9
j_call: TRBJ1-6
cdr3_length: 14
clone_size: -
cdr3_aa: CASSKDRADSPLHF
cdr3_nt: TGTGCCAGCAGCAAGGACAGGGCCGATTCACCCCTCCACTTT

d_call: -
v_call: TRBV7-2
j_call: TRBJ1-1
cdr3_length: 14
clone_size: -
cdr3_aa: CASSLVHRVSEAFF
cdr3_nt: TGTGCCAGCAGCTTAGTCCACAGGGTGTCTGAAGCTTTCTTT

d_call: TRBD2
v_call: TRBV2
j_call: TRBJ2-7
cdr3_length: 14
clone_size: -
cdr3_aa: CASSPSGGVYEQYF
cdr3_nt: TGTGCCAGCAGTCCTAGCGGGGGGGTTTACGAGCAGTACTTC

d_call: -
v_call: TRBV28
j_call: TRBJ1-5
cdr3_length: 17
clone_size: -
cdr3_aa: CASSFEWPGQGLQPQHF
cdr3_nt: TGTGCCAGCAGTTTCGAATGGCCTGGGCAGGGCTTACAGCCCCAGCATTTT

d_call: -
v_call: TRBV19
j_call: TRBJ2-7
cdr3_length: 15
clone_size: -
cdr3_aa: CASSIGNRITYEQYF
cdr3_nt: TGTGCCAGTAGTATAGGTAACAGGATTACCTACGAGCAGTACTTC

d_call: -
v_call: TRBV2
j_call: TRBJ2-7
cdr3_length: 15
clone_size: -
cdr3_aa: CASSAGTFHSYEQYF
cdr3_nt: TGTGCCAGCAGCGCCGGGACTTTCCACTCCTACGAGCAGTACTTC

d_call: -
v_call: TRBV7-2
j_call: TRBJ1-2
cdr3_length: 17
clone_size: -
cdr3_aa: CASSGGLSMRTSVGYTF
cdr3_nt: TGTGCCAGCAGCGGAGGGTTGTCTATGAGGACGAGTGTTGGCTACACCTTC

d_call: TRBD1
v_call: TRBV4-1
j_call: TRBJ1-2
cdr3_length: 15
clone_size: -
cdr3_aa: CASSQARQGSNGYTF
cdr3_nt: TGCGCCAGCAGCCAAGCAAGACAGGGCTCTAATGGCTACACCTTC

d_call: TRBD1
v_call: TRBV10-3
j_call: TRBJ1-1
cdr3_length: 12
clone_size: medium-sized
cdr3_aa: CAISEGDSEAFF
cdr3_nt: TGTGCCATCAGTGAGGGGGACAGTGAAGCTTTCTTT

d_call: TRBD1
v_call: TRBV9
j_call: TRBJ1-5
cdr3_length: 17
clone_size: once
cdr3_aa: CASSVGLGQGGNQPQHF
cdr3_nt: TGTGCCAGCAGCGTAGGCTTAGGACAGGGGGGCAATCAGCCCCAGCATTTT

d_call: -
v_call: TRBV6-5
j_call: TRBJ1-6
cdr3_length: 15
clone_size: -
cdr3_aa: CASSYVRSYNSPLHF
cdr3_nt: TGTGCCAGCAGTTACGTCAGGTCTTATAATTCACCCCTCCACTTT

d_call: -
v_call: TRBV10-2
j_call: TRBJ1-2
cdr3_length: 12
clone_size: -
cdr3_aa: CASSGTVDGYTF
cdr3_nt: TGCGCCAGCTCTGGTACTGTAGATGGCTACACCTTC

d_call: -
v_call: TRBV18
j_call: TRBJ1-1
cdr3_length: 12
clone_size: -
cdr3_aa: CASQTQRNEAFF
cdr3_nt: TGTGCCAGCCAGACCCAGAGGAATGAAGCTTTCTTT

d_call: -
v_call: TRBV27
j_call: TRBJ2-1
cdr3_length: 15
clone_size: -
cdr3_aa: CASRLGAVAYNEQFF
cdr3_nt: TGTGCCAGCAGGCTGGGAGCGGTAGCTTACAATGAGCAGTTCTTC

d_call: TRBD2
v_call: TRBV27
j_call: TRBJ2-3
cdr3_length: 17
clone_size: -
cdr3_aa: CASSLSNLAGGTDTQYF
cdr3_nt: TGTGCCAGCAGTTTATCGAACCTAGCGGGGGGTACAGATACGCAGTATTTT

d_call: TRBD2
v_call: TRBV4-2
j_call: TRBJ2-5
cdr3_length: 18
clone_size: -
cdr3_aa: CASSQELVSGGPQETQYF
cdr3_nt: TGTGCCAGCAGCCAAGAGTTAGTTAGCGGGGGGCCCCAAGAGACCCAGTACTTC

d_call: TRBD2
v_call: TRBV2
j_call: TRBJ2-1
cdr3_length: 16
clone_size: -
cdr3_aa: CASRSTSGGFYNEQFF
cdr3_nt: TGTGCCAGCAGATCGACTAGCGGGGGTTTCTACAATGAGCAGTTCTTC

d_call: TRBD1
v_call: TRBV2
j_call: TRBJ1-6
cdr3_length: 13
clone_size: few
cdr3_aa: CASGTGNNSPLHF
cdr3_nt: TGTGCCAGTGGGACAGGGAATAATTCACCCCTCCACTTT

d_call: -
v_call: TRBV29-1
j_call: TRBJ1-2
cdr3_length: 11
clone_size: -
cdr3_aa: CSVAGWDGYTF
cdr3_nt: TGCAGCGTGGCAGGATGGGATGGCTACACCTTC

d_call: -
v_call: TRBV30
j_call: TRBJ1-2
cdr3_length: 13
clone_size: -
cdr3_aa: CAWSVRGAYGYTF
cdr3_nt: TGTGCCTGGAGTGTACGGGGAGCGTATGGCTACACCTTC

d_call: -
v_call: TRBV7-2
j_call: TRBJ1-2
cdr3_length: 13
clone_size: few
cdr3_aa: CASSPVPRYGYTF
cdr3_nt: TGTGCCAGCAGCCCTGTCCCGCGCTATGGCTACACCTTC

d_call: TRBD2
v_call: TRBV19
j_call: TRBJ2-7
cdr3_length: 13
clone_size: -
cdr3_aa: CASSPWGGYEQYF
cdr3_nt: TGTGCCAGTAGTCCTTGGGGGGGCTACGAGCAGTACTTC